This T cell receptor beta chain was profiled in a study of cytomegalovirus exposure and HLA in healthy donors. The PCR ran on 60 Vbeta and 13 Jbeta primers. Per the authors' pipeline: As a later analysis found, there were roughly 80 million unique TCR beta chains, of which some 10 million were shared. This table comes from immunoSEQ multiplex PCR, and its TCRdb copy is limited to in-frame clones, with some not included. Clonal size and the V and J genes are those of that table, whereas D and trimming came from the DNA. The sample carries approximately 150,000 clones, about 76% recorded once. Germline V gene data show CDR1 as SNHLY and CDR2 as FYNNEI. The V and J ends lost 7 bases and 4 bases, in that order; junction bases with no gene match: 7. This CDR3 has 14 amino acids.

The chain couples TRBV2 to TRBJ2-7, with 10 positions matching TRBD2. The TCR comes from a woman aged 18-29 years in good health and CMV-seropositive. What was sequenced was PBMCs. The CDR3 is CASTLAGVKYEQYF. The DNA of the CDR3 is TGTGCCAGCACCCTAGCGGGGGTAAAGTACGAGCAGTACTTC.